These 10 T cell receptor beta chains came from one sample sequenced in a study of OX40 agonist ivuxolimab in advanced cancers. Clones were sequenced by immunoSEQ multiplex PCR, and TCRdb holds only the in-frame ones, with some missing. The repertoire holds approximately 82,000 clones, with less than 85% as singletons. This material consisted of CD4+ or CD8+ T cells sorted from blood, taken in a trial of the OX40 agonist ivuxolimab. These receptor sequences come from an adult with an advanced solid tumor such as melanoma, head and neck, liver or kidney cancer.

The chain combines TRBV7-8 with TRBJ2-1, with TRBD2 as a possible D gene (7 bases). Trimming shortened V by 1 base and J by 8 bases, and 12 bases separated the two germline ends. Germline V CDR1 and CDR2: SGHVS, FQNEAQ. This CDR3 contains 14 residues. In nucleotides, the CDR3 is TGTGCCAGCAGCTTAGTGGGGGGGCTCGATGAGCAGTTCTTC. Encoded protein: CASSLVGGLDEQFF. Complete variable domain (other parts from reference TRBV7-8 and TRBJ2-1): GAGVSQSPRYKVAKRGQDVALRCDPISGHVSLFWYQQALGQGPEFLTYFQNEAQLDKSGLPSDRFFAERPEGSVSTLKIQRTQQEDSAVYLCASSLVGGLDEQFFGPGTRLTVL.

The V and J genes are TRBV7-2 and TRBJ2-5; no reliable D call. The CDR3 is 14 residues long. CDR1 is SGHTA and CDR2 is FQGNSA in the germline V gene. V shed 1 base and J shed 3 bases, with 9 bases lying between them. CDR3 in DNA: TGTGCCAGCAGCTTAGTTGTGCCCGAAGAGACCCAGTACTTC. Encoded protein: CASSLVVPEETQYF.

The chain couples TRBV6-5 to TRBJ1-1; the match to TRBD1 covers 7 bases. The length of the CDR3 is 13 residues. The germline V gene has CDR1 MNHEY and CDR2 SVGAGI. After removal of 8 bases from V and 5 bases from J, the junction contained 8 bases not matched to a gene. The CDR3 reads CASETGQGTEAFF. The CDR3 DNA reads as TGTGCCAGCGAGACAGGGCAGGGAACTGAAGCTTTCTTT.

The chain couples TRBV11-2 to TRBJ1-5; the D is unclear. CDR3 length: 14 amino acids. Per germline, CDR1 SGHAT and CDR2 FQNNGV. Trimming pared 0 bases from V and 5 bases from J, leaving 8 bases between. This chain's CDR3 is CASSLDSGYQPQHF. The CDR3, as DNA: TGTGCCAGCAGCTTAGATTCAGGTTATCAGCCCCAGCATTTT.

This clone was counted a single time. As DNA, the CDR3 is TGCAGCGTTGCAGGGATGGGGTCTGGGGCCAACGTCCTGACTTTC. Encoded protein: CSVAGMGSGANVLTF. The chain links TRBV29-1 to TRBJ2-6; maybe TRBD1 (5 bases). Trimming left V 4 bases short and J 1 base short, with 11 bases between. CDR1 SQVTM and CDR2 ANQGSEA come from the germline V gene. The CDR3 length is 15 residues.

V gene TRBV6-5 combines with J gene TRBJ1-4; D not certain. Germline V CDR1 and CDR2: MNHEY, SVGAGI. V was pared by 1 base and J by 8 bases, with 5 bases between. The CDR3 covers 12 residues. DNA of the CDR3: TGTGCCAGCAGTTACTTTGGCGAAAAACTGTTTTTT. This sequence encodes CASSYFGEKLFF.

The chain uses TRBV27 and TRBJ2-6; possibly TRBD2 for D (5 bases). Germline V CDR1 and CDR2: MNHEY, SMNVEV (reference sequence). The ends were cut back, 7 bases at V and 4 bases at J, with 17 bases in the middle. This CDR3 is 16 amino acids long. The CDR3 sequence is CASTTKGRAGANVLTF. CDR3 sequence (DNA): TGTGCCAGCACGACTAAGGGCCGGGCAGGGGCCAACGTCCTGACTTTC.

The chain joins TRBV7-2 to TRBJ1-2; the D is unclear. CDR3 length: 16 amino acids. Germline-derived CDR1 and CDR2 are SGHTA and FQGNSA. The ends were cut back, 1 base at V and 1 base at J, with 13 bases in the middle. The CDR3 DNA follows: TGTGCCAGCAGCTTAGACACGAATCGGGGTAACTATGGCTACACCTTC. It is translated as CASSLDTNRGNYGYTF.

J is TRBJ1-6 and V is TRBV9; possible D gene TRBD1, 5 bases. Trimming pared 4 bases from V and 7 bases from J, leaving 18 bases between. In germline, CDR1 is SGDLS, CDR2 YYNGEE. CDR3 length equals 16 residues. The CDR3 spells CASSPYGAGDNSPLHF. Written as DNA, the CDR3 is TGTGCCAGCAGCCCCTACGGAGCGGGGGACAATTCACCCCTCCACTTT.

The chain combines TRBV5-1 with TRBJ1-1; D uncertain. Germline loops: CDR1 SGHRS, CDR2 YFSETQ. V shed 0 bases and J shed 0 bases, with 12 bases lying between them. The CDR3 runs 16 residues. This CDR3 is CASSLEGSLMNTEAFF. CDR3 DNA: TGCGCCAGCAGCTTGGAGGGTAGCCTCATGAACACTGAAGCTTTCTTT. The full variable domain, with the rest looked up from reference TRBV5-1 and TRBJ1-1, is KAGVTQTPRYLIKTRGQQVTLSCSPISGHRSVSWYQQTPGQGLQFLFEYFSETQRNKGNFPGRFSGRQFSNSRSEMNVSTLELGDSALYLCASSLEGSLMNTEAFFGQGTRLTVV.